This is a list of T cell receptor beta chains from one sample in a study of T cell responses to AZD1222 COVID-19 vaccine. Profiled with immunoSEQ multiplex PCR; TCRdb holds only in-frame clones, not every one. The data contain about 110,000 clones, 85% to 90% of them singletons. Sequences were derived from peripheral blood, sampled on day 0 of AZD1222 vaccination. All receptors come from an adult in good health. CDR3s include the opening cysteine and the closing phenylalanine or tryptophan. D genes are given only for firm matches. The size field is filled for only some rows; it gives once, few, many or a size class.

V,D,J,size,DNA,CDR3
TRBV24-1,-,TRBJ1-5,-,TGTGCCACCAGTGACACCAGCCGGAGCAATCAGCCCCAGCATTTT,CATSDTSRSNQPQHF
TRBV6-5,-,TRBJ2-2,-,TGTGCCAGCGCGGGATCTACCGGGGAGCTGTTTTTT,CASAGSTGELFF
TRBV9,TRBD2,TRBJ2-5,-,TGTGCCAGCAGCGCGGGACTAGCGGCCGCGGGGGAGACCCAGTACTTC,CASSAGLAAAGETQYF
TRBV19,-,TRBJ1-2,-,TGTGCCAGTAGCCCCGACGGAAACTATGGCTACACCTTC,CASSPDGNYGYTF
TRBV6-1,-,TRBJ2-3,-,TGTGCCAGCAGTGAAACTGTTACGCAGTATTTT,CASSETVTQYF
TRBV4-2,TRBD1,TRBJ1-2,-,TGTGCCAGCAGCCAAGCGGACAGGGATAACTATGGCTACACCTTC,CASSQADRDNYGYTF
TRBV2,-,TRBJ1-1,-,TGTGCCAGCAGTGGGCGGGGGAACACTGAAGCTTTCTTT,CASSGRGNTEAFF
TRBV5-4,-,TRBJ1-1,once,TGTGCCAGCAGCCCGTCGTTTGGACCGAACACTGAAGCTTTCTTT,CASSPSFGPNTEAFF
TRBV7-2,-,TRBJ2-7,-,TGTGCCAGCAGCTTTACTGGGGGCTACGAGCAGTACTTC,CASSFTGGYEQYF
TRBV6-5,-,TRBJ1-3,-,TGTGCCAGCAGTTCAGCCTCTGGAAACACCATATATTTT,CASSSASGNTIYF
TRBV5-1,-,TRBJ1-3,-,TGCGCCAGCAGCCCGGGGAAGTCTGGAAACACCATATATTTT,CASSPGKSGNTIYF
TRBV28,TRBD1,TRBJ2-1,-,TGTGCCAGCAGTTTAGGGACAGGGAATAGGGATGAGCAGTTCTTC,CASSLGTGNRDEQFF
TRBV9,-,TRBJ1-5,-,TGTGCCAGCAGCGCCCCTAGACGGCAGGTTCGGGTCAATCAGCCCCAGCATTTT,CASSAPRRQVRVNQPQHF
TRBV3-1/TRBV3-2,-,TRBJ2-2,-,TGTGCCAGCAGCCAGGGGAACACCGGGGAGCTGTTTTTT,CASSQGNTGELFF
TRBV3-1/TRBV3-2,-,TRBJ2-3,-,TGTGCCAGCAGCCTAGCGCTCACTGATACGCAGTATTTT,CASSLALTDTQYF